One and the same sample provided the 8 T cell receptor beta chains below, sequenced in a study of Ad26.COV2.S vaccination and SARS-CoV-2 variants. As to treatment: approximately 18 received Ad26.COV2.S at low or high dose, single or two shots; roughly 5 received placebo; per-sample allocation not given. Sampling was performed 63 days after the first vaccine or placebo injection. Clones were sequenced by immunoSEQ multiplex PCR, and TCRdb holds only the in-frame ones, with some missing. Of approximately 460,000 clones listed, nearly 90% are singletons. This material consisted of peripheral blood, taken in a trial of Ad26.COV2.S vaccine versus placebo. These receptors were obtained from a person between 18 and 60 years old who received the Ad26.COV2.S COVID-19 vaccine or a placebo.

The chain couples TRBV6-5 to TRBJ1-5; D not resolved. Germline V gives CDR1 MNHEY, CDR2 SVGAGI. This CDR3 comprises 14 residues. V lost 2 bases and J 0 bases, leaving 5 bases between the germline ends. The CDR3 reads CASSYRHSNQPQHF. In DNA, the CDR3 is TGTGCCAGCAGTTACCGCCATAGCAATCAGCCCCAGCATTTT.

V is TRBV7-2 and J is TRBJ1-6; D is uncertain. Germline V gene sequence: CDR1 SGHTA, CDR2 FQGNSA. The ends were cut back, 2 bases at V and 2 bases at J, with 13 bases in the middle. This CDR3 has 17 residues. As DNA, the CDR3 is TGTGCCAGCAGCTTATCCGGAAGGAGGACCTATAATTCACCCCTCCACTTT. This gives the protein CASSLSGRRTYNSPLHF. The full variable domain, its missing parts supplied by reference TRBV7-2 and TRBJ1-6, is GAGVSQSPSNKVTEKGKDVELRCDPISGHTALYWYRQSLGQGLEFLIYFQGNSAPDKSGLPSDRFSAERTGGSVSTLTIQRTQQEDSAVYLCASSLSGRRTYNSPLHFGNGTRLTVT.

This chain connects TRBV24-1 to TRBJ1-4; weak D call: TRBD1 (6 bases). CDR1 is KGHDR and CDR2 is SFDVKD in the germline V gene. The CDR3 consists of 16 residues. The germline V and J ends were trimmed by 9 bases and 0 bases, with 16 bases remaining between them. The CDR3 is CATVLQGEATNEKLFF. The CDR3 DNA follows: TGTGCCACCGTACTACAGGGTGAAGCAACTAATGAAAAACTGTTTTTT.

V usage is TRBV5-1 and J usage is TRBJ2-7; 10 bases agree with TRBD1. V lost 0 bases, J lost 3 bases, and 6 bases stayed unmatched. The CDR3 loop spans 16 amino acids. Germline V lookup: CDR1 SGHRS, CDR2 YFSETQ. CDR3 DNA: TGCGCCAGCAGCTTGGCGTCCTGGGACAGGGGCTACGAGCAGTACTTC. Translation gives CASSLASWDRGYEQYF.

This chain links TRBV27 with TRBJ2-6, with a tentative D call TRBD1 (6 bases). The CDR3 is 14 residues long. Trimming removed 7 bases from V and 2 bases from J, with 9 bases in between. Germline assignment: CDR1 MNHEY and CDR2 SMNVEV (reference sequence). CDR3 amino acids: CASNRVPGANVLTF. The DNA for the CDR3 is TGTGCCAGCAACAGGGTACCTGGGGCCAACGTCCTGACTTTC.

The chain uses TRBV15 and TRBJ2-5, with D perhaps TRBD2 (6 bases). Per the germline V gene, CDR1 is LNHNV and CDR2 is YYDKDF (reference sequence). V was cut by 5 bases and J by 0 bases, with 16 bases left in between. The CDR3 runs 16 residues. CDR3 sequence (DNA): TGTGCCACCAGCCCTCCTTGGGAGGAGTACCAAGAGACCCAGTACTTC. Translated, it gives CATSPPWEEYQETQYF.

The CDR3: CASSSGALGTEAFF. CDR3 nucleotide sequence: TGTGCCAGCAGCTCGGGGGCCCTGGGAACTGAAGCTTTCTTT. The J gene is TRBJ1-1, the V gene TRBV13, with a weak D call TRBD1 (6 bases). The germline CDR1 and CDR2 sequences are PRHDT and FYEKMQ (reference sequence). The CDR3 has 14 amino acids. The germline V and J ends were trimmed by 4 bases and 5 bases, with 14 bases remaining between them.

For the CDR3, the DNA is TGTGCCAGCTCAGAGGGACTTTCCTCCTACAATGAGCAGTTCTTC. It is translated as CASSEGLSSYNEQFF. The chain couples TRBV18 to TRBJ2-1; weak D call: TRBD2 (6 bases). This CDR3 has 15 amino acids. Trimming stripped 5 bases from V and 0 bases from J, with 11 bases between. Per the germline V gene, CDR1 is KGHSH and CDR2 is LQKENI.